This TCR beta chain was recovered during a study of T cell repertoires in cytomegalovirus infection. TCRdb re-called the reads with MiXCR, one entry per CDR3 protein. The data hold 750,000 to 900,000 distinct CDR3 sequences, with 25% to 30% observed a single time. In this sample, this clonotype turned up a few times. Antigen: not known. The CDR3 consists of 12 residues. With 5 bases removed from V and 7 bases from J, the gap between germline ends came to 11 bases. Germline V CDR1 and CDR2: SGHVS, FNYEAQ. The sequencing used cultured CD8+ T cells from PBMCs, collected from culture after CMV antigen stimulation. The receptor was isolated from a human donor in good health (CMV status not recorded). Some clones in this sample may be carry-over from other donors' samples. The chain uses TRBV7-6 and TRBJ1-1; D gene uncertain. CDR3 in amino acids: CASSPMRSEAFF. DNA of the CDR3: TGTGCCAGCAGCCCCATGAGGAGTGAAGCTTTCTTT.